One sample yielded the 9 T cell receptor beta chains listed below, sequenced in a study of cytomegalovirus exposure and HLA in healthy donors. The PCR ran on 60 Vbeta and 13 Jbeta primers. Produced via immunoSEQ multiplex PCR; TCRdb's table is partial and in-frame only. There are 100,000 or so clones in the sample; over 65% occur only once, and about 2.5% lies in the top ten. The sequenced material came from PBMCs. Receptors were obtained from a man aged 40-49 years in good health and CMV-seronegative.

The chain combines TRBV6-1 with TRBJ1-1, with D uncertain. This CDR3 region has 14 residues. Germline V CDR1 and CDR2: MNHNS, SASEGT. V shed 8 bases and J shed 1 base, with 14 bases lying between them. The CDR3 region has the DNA TGTGCCAGCGATCCCCGGTTCCGGAACACTGAAGCTTTCTTT. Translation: CASDPRFRNTEAFF.

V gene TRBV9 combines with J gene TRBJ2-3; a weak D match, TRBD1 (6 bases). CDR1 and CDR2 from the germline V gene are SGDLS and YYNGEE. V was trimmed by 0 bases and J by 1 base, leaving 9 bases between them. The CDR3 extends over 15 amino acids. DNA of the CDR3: TGTGCCAGCAGCGTAGATCCAGGGGGCACAGATACGCAGTATTTT. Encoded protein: CASSVDPGGTDTQYF.

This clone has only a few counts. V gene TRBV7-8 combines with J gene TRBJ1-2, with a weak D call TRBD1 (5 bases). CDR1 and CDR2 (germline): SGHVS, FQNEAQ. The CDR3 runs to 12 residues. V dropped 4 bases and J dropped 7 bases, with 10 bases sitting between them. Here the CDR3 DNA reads TGTGCCAGCAGCTCCAGGGATGGTGGCTACACCTTC. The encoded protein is CASSSRDGGYTF.

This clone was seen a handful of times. The CDR3: CASSALAGGSTDTQYF. CDR3 DNA: TGTGCCAGCAGCGCCTTAGCGGGGGGAAGCACAGATACGCAGTATTTT. The chain is built from TRBV9 and TRBJ2-3; 10 nucleotides match TRBD2. V was pared by 3 bases and J by 0 bases, with 4 bases of the junction left unmatched. Germline V CDR1 and CDR2: SGDLS, YYNGEE. The CDR3 length is 16 residues.

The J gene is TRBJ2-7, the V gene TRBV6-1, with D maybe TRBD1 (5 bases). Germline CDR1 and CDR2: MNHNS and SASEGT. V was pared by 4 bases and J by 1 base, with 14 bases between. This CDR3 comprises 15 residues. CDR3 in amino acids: CASSVGQGLSYEQYF. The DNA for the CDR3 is TGTGCCAGCAGTGTAGGCCAGGGTCTATCCTACGAGCAGTACTTC.

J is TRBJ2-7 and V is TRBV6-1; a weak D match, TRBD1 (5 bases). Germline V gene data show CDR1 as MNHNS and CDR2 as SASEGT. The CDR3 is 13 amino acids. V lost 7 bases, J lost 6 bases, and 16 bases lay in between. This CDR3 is CASNPAGTGEQYF. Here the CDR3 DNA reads TGTGCCAGCAATCCCGCAGGTACAGGCGAGCAGTACTTC.

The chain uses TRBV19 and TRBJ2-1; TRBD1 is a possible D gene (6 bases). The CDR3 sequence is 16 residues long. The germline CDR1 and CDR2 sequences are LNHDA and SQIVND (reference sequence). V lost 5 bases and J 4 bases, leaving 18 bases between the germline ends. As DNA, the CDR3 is TGTGCCAGTAGTTCTGGACAGACCTGGGTATACAATGAGCAGTTCTTC. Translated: CASSSGQTWVYNEQFF.

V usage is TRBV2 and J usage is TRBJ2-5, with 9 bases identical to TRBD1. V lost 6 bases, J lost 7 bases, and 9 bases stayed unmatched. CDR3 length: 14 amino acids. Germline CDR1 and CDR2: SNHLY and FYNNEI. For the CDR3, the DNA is TGTGCCAGCAGCTCGGACAGGGGTACTTTGACCCAGTACTTC. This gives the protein CASSSDRGTLTQYF. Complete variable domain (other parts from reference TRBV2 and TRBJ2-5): EPEVTQTPSHQVTQMGQEVILRCVPISNHLYFYWYRQILGQKVEFLVSFYNNEISEKSEIFDDQFSVERPDGSNFTLKIRSTKLEDSAMYFCASSSDRGTLTQYFGPGTRLLVL.

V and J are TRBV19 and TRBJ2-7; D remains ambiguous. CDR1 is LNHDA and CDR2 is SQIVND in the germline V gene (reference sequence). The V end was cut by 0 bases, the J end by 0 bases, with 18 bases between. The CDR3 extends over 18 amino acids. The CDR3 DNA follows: TGTGCCAGTAGTATAGATCCCCCCGACTTGACGAGCTCCTACGAGCAGTACTTC. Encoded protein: CASSIDPPDLTSSYEQYF.